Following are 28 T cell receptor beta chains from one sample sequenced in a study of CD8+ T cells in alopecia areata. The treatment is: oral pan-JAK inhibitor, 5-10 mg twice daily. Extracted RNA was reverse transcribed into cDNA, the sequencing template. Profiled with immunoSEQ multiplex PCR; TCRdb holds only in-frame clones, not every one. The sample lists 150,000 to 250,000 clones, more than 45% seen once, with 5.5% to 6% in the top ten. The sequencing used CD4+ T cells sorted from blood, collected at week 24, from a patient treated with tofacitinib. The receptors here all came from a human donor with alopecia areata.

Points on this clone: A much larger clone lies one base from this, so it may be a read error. CDR3 sequence reads: CASSYQETQYF. The CDR3 bases are TGTGCCAGCAGCTACCAAGAGACCCAGTACTTC. This chain connects TRBV6-4 to TRBJ2-5; no firm D call. V was trimmed by 6 bases and J by 0 bases, leaving 2 bases between them. The CDR3 has 11 residues. Per the germline V gene, CDR1 is MRHNA and CDR2 is SNTAGT.

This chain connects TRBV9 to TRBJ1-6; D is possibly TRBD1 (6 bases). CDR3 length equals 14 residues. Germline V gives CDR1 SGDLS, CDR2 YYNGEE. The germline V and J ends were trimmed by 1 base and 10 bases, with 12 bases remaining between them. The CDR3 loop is CASSVTGSGSPLHF. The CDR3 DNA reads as TGTGCCAGCAGCGTAACAGGGAGCGGCTCACCCCTCCACTTT.

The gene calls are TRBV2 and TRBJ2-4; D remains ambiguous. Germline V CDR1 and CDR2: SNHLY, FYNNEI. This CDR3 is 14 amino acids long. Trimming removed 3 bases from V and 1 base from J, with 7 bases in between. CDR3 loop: CASSDARAKNIQYF. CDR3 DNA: TGTGCCAGCAGTGATGCAAGGGCCAAAAACATTCAGTACTTC.

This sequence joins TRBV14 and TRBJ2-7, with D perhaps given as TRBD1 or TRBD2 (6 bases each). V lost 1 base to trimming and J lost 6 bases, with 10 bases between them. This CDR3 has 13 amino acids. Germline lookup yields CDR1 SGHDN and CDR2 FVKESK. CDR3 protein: CASSQVRGAEQYF. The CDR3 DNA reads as TGTGCCAGCAGCCAAGTAAGGGGGGCCGAGCAGTACTTC.

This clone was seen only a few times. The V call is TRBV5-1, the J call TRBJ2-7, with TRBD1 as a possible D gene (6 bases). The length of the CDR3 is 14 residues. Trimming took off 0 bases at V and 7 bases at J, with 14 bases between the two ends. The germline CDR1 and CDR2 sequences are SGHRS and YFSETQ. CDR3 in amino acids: CASSLGQGYGEQYF. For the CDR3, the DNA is TGCGCCAGCAGCTTGGGGCAGGGGTACGGGGAGCAGTACTTC.

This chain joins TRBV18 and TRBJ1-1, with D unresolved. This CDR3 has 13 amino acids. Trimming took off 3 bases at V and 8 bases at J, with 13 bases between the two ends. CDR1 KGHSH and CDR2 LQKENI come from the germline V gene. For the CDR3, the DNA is TGTGCCAGCTCACCCCGTGAGGCAATGGAAGCTTTCTTT. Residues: CASSPREAMEAFF.

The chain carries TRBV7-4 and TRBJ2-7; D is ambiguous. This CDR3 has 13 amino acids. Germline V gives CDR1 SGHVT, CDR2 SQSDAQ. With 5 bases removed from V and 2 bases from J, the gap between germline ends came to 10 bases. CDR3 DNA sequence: TGTGCCAGCAGCCCTAATTGGGCCTACGAGCAGTACTTC. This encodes CASSPNWAYEQYF.

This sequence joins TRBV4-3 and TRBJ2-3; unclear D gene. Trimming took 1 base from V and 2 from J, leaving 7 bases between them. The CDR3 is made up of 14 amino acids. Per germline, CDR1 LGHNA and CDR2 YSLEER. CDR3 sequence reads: CASSQARNTDTQYF. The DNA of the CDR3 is TGCGCCAGCAGCCAAGCCCGGAACACAGATACGCAGTATTTT.

The CDR3 DNA reads TGCGCCAGCAGTAGTCTAGCGGGAGGACCCTACACCGGGGAGCTGTTTTTT. Protein: CASSSLAGGPYTGELFF. The gene calls are TRBV5-1 and TRBJ2-2; TRBD2 aligns across 11 bases. The CDR3 spans 17 residues. The ends lost 5 bases at V and 3 bases at J; junction bases unmatched: 9. The V gene's germline CDR1 is SGHRS and CDR2 YFSETQ.

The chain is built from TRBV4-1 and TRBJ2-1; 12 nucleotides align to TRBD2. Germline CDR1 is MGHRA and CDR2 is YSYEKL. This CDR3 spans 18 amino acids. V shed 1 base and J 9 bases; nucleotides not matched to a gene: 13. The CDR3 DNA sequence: TGCGCCAGCAGCCAAGCTGCCTGGGCGGCTAGCGGGAGGGGTGAGCAGTTCTTC. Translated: CASSQAAWAASGRGEQFF.

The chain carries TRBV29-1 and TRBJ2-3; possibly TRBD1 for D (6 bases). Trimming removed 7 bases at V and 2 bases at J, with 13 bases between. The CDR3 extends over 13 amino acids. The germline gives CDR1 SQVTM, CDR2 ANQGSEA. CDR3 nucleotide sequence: TGCAGCGCTGACAGGCCTTCCACAGATACGCAGTATTTT. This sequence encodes CSADRPSTDTQYF.

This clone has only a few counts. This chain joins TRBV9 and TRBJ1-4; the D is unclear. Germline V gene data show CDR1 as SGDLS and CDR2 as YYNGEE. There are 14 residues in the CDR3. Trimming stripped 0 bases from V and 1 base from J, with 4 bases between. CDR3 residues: CASSVEITNEKLFF. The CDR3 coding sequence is TGTGCCAGCAGCGTAGAGATAACTAATGAAAAACTGTTTTTT.

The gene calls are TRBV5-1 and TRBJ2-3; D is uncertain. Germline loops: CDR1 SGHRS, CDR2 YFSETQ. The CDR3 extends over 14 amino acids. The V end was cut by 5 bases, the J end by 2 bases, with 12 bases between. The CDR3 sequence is CASSQDSATDTQYF. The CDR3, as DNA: TGCGCCAGCAGTCAAGACTCCGCCACAGATACGCAGTATTTT.

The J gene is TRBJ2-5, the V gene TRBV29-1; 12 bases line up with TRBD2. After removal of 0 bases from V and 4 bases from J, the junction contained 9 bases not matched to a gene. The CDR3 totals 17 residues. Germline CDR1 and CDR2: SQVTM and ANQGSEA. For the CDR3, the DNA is TGCAGCGTTGAAGAACCGCGACTAGCGGGGGACAGAGAGACCCAGTACTTC. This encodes CSVEEPRLAGDRETQYF. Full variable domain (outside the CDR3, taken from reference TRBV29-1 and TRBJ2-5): SAVISQKPSRDICQRGTSLTIQCQVDSQVTMMFWYRQQPGQSLTLIATANQGSEATYESGFVIDKFPISRPNLTFSTLTVSNMSPEDSSIYLCSVEEPRLAGDRETQYFGPGTRLLVL.

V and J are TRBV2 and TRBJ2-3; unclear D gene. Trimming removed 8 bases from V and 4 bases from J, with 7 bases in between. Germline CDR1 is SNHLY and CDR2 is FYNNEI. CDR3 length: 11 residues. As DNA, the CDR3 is TGTGCCAGCCTATCCGCAGATACGCAGTATTTT. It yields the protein CASLSADTQYF. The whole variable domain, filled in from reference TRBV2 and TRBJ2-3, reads EPEVTQTPSHQVTQMGQEVILRCVPISNHLYFYWYRQILGQKVEFLVSFYNNEISEKSEIFDDQFSVERPDGSNFTLKIRSTKLEDSAMYFCASLSADTQYFGPGTRLTVL.

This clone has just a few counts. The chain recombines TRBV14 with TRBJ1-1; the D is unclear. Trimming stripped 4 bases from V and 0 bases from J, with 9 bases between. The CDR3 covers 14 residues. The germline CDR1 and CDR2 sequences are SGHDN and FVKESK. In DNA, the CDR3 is TGTGCCAGCAGCCTACGGGCCTTGAACACTGAAGCTTTCTTT. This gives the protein CASSLRALNTEAFF.

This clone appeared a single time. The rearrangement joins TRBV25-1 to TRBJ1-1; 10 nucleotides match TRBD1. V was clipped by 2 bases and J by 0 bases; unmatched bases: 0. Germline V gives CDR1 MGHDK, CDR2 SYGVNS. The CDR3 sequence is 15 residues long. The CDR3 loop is CASSEGTGVNTEAFF. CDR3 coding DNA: TGTGCCAGCAGTGAAGGGACAGGGGTGAACACTGAAGCTTTCTTT.

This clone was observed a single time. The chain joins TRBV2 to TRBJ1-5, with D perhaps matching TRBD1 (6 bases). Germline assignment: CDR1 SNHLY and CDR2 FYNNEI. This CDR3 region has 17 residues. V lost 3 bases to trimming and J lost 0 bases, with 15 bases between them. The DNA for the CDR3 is TGTGCCAGCAGTGAGAGTGGTGGACAGTATAGCAATCAGCCCCAGCATTTT. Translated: CASSESGGQYSNQPQHF.

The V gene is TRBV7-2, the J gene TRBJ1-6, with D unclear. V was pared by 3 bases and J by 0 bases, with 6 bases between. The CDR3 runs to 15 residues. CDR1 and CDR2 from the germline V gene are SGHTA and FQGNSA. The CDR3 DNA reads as TGTGCCAGCAGCTTCGGGAGCTCCTATAATTCACCCCTCCACTTT. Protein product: CASSFGSSYNSPLHF.

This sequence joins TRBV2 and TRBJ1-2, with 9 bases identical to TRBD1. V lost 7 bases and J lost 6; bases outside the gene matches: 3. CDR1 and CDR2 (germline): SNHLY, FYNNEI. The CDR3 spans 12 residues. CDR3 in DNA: TGTGCCAGCACCGGGACAGGGAATGGCTACACCTTC. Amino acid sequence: CASTGTGNGYTF.

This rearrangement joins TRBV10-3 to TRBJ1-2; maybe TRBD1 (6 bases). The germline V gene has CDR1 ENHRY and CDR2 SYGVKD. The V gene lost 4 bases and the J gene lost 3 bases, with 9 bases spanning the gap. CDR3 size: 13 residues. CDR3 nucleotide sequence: TGTGCCATCAGTGTGGCAGGGGACTATGGCTACACCTTC. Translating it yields CAISVAGDYGYTF.

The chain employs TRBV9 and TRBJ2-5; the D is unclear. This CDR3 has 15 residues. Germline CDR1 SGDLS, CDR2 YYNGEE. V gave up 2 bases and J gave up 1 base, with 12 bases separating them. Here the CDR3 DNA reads TGTGCCAGCAGCGTGGCCGTTAATCGCCAAGAGACCCAGTACTTC. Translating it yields CASSVAVNRQETQYF.

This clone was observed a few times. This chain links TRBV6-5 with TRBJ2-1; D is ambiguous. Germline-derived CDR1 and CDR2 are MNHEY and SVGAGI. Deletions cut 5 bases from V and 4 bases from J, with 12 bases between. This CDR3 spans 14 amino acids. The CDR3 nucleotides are TGTGCCAGCAGTGAAATGTGGGATTACAATGAGCAGTTCTTC. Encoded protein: CASSEMWDYNEQFF.

CDR3 loop: CASSLRQGGNQPQHF. CDR3 in DNA: TGTGCCAGCAGCCTCAGACAGGGGGGGAATCAGCCCCAGCATTTT. The chain is built from TRBV6-5 and TRBJ1-5; 9 bases align to TRBD1. This CDR3 has 15 amino acids. Trimming took 6 bases from V and 4 from J; bases not matched to a gene: 7. The germline CDR1 and CDR2 sequences are MNHEY and SVGAGI.

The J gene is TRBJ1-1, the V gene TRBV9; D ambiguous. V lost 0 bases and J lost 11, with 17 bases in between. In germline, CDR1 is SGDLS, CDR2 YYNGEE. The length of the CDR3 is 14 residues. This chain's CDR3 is CASSVGSRVARAFF. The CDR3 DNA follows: TGTGCCAGCAGCGTAGGTTCCCGGGTGGCGAGGGCTTTCTTT.

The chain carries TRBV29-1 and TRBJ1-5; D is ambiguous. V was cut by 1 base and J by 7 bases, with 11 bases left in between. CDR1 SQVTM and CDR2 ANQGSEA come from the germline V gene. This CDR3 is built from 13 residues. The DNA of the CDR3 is TGCAGCGTTGAAGGCCATTCTGGACAGCCCCAGCATTTT. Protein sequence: CSVEGHSGQPQHF.

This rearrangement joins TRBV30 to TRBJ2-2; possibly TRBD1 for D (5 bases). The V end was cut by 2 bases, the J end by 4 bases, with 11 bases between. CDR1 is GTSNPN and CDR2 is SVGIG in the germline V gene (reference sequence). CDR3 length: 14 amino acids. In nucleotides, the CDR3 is TGTGCCTGGAGTAGACAGTTGGGCACCGGGGAGCTGTTTTTT. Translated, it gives CAWSRQLGTGELFF.

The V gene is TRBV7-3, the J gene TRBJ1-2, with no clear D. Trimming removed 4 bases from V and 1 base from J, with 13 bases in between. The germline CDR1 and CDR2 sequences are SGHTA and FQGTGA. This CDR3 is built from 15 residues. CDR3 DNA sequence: TGTGCCAGCAGCTCCTCTCCAGGCGATAACTATGGCTACACCTTC. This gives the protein CASSSSPGDNYGYTF.